A selection of T cell receptor beta chains follows, all from one sample in a study of T cell clonotyping in hematopoietic cell transplantation. The method was immunoSEQ multiplex PCR; TCRdb's version includes in-frame clones alone and lacks a portion of them. Among some 49,000 clones listed, over 75% were seen once. The material was peripheral blood mononuclear cells, obtained before stem cell transplant. The receptor set was obtained from a man between 60 and 75 years old with biphenotypic leukemia. Some clones in this sample may be carry-over from other donors' samples. CDR3s include the opening cysteine and the closing phenylalanine or tryptophan. The D gene is left open where the match is weak. The listing skips clone size in some rows; elsewhere it reads once, few, many or a size class.

d_call	clone_size	j_call	v_call	cdr3_aa	cdr3_nt
NA	NA	TRBJ2-6	TRBV28	CASSLTGISSGANVLTF	TGTGCCAGCAGCCTGACAGGAATAAGCTCTGGGGCCAACGTCCTGACTTTC
NA	NA	TRBJ2-4	TRBV6-1	CASARWADLKNIQYF	TGTGCCAGCGCCAGGTGGGCGGACTTAAAAAACATTCAGTACTTC
NA	once	TRBJ1-5	TRBV4-3	CASSQDRYSNQPQHF	TGCGCCAGCAGCCAAGACAGGTATAGCAATCAGCCCCAGCATTTT
NA	NA	TRBJ2-2	TRBV7-9	CASSFEAGELFF	TGTGCCAGCAGCTTCGAGGCCGGGGAGCTGTTTTTT
NA	once	TRBJ2-7	TRBV30	CAWGLMTYEQYF	TGTGCCTGGGGACTGATGACCTACGAGCAGTACTTC
NA	few	TRBJ2-7	TRBV19	CASRDRLGEQYF	TGTGCCAGTAGGGACAGATTGGGCGAGCAGTACTTC
TRBD1	few	TRBJ2-1	TRBV28	CASSRDRDPNEQFF	TGTGCCAGCAGCCGCGACAGGGACCCCAATGAGCAGTTCTTC
NA	NA	TRBJ1-1	TRBV19	CASSSQGIANTEAFF	TGTGCCAGTAGTTCCCAGGGAATTGCGAACACTGAAGCTTTCTTT
NA	NA	TRBJ2-5	TRBV5-1	CASSLRDTHYQETQYF	TGCGCCAGCAGCTTGCGGGATACCCATTACCAAGAGACCCAGTACTTC
NA	NA	TRBJ1-2	TRBV4-1	CASSPGGAGGYGYTF	TGCGCCAGCAGCCCGGGGGGGGCAGGTGGCTATGGCTACACCTTC
NA	NA	TRBJ1-4	TRBV6-1	CASSVDPIPNEKLFF	TGTGCCAGCAGTGTGGATCCAATCCCTAACGAAAAACTGTTTTTT
NA	NA	TRBJ2-5	TRBV6-5	CASTRGETQYF	TGTGCCAGCACGAGGGGAGAGACCCAGTACTTC
NA	few	TRBJ2-4	TRBV18	CASSPVQGNIQYF	TGTGCCAGCTCACCGGTACAGGGCAACATTCAGTACTTC
NA	few	TRBJ1-5	TRBV6-1	CASSEARGGGQPQHF	TGTGCCAGCAGTGAAGCTAGGGGGGGCGGTCAGCCCCAGCATTTT
TRBD1	NA	TRBJ2-2	TRBV18	CASSPGTGLNTGELFF	TGTGCCAGCTCACCGGGGACAGGGCTGAACACCGGGGAGCTGTTTTTT